The next 22 T cell receptor beta chains were all read from a single sample in a study of control samples from healthy donors and cancer patients. Clones were sequenced by immunoSEQ multiplex PCR, and TCRdb holds only the in-frame ones, with some missing. Of 70,000 to 95,000 clones listed, approximately 93% are singletons. The sequenced sample consisted of PBMCs. These receptor sequences come from a woman in her forties with lung cancer.

This chain links TRBV5-4 with TRBJ2-5; D is uncertain. V gave up 4 bases and J gave up 3 bases, with 10 bases separating them. The V gene's germline CDR1 is SGHNT and CDR2 YYREEE (reference sequence). The CDR3 spans 13 residues. CDR3 DNA: TGTGCCAGCAGCGAGTCGAGGAAAGAGACCCAGTACTTC. It yields the protein CASSESRKETQYF.

This clone appeared a single time. This chain links TRBV29-1 with TRBJ1-6; the D gene is possibly TRBD1 (6 bases). Deletions cut 5 bases from V and 7 bases from J, with 9 bases between. The CDR3 has 12 amino acids. Germline V lookup: CDR1 SQVTM, CDR2 ANQGSEA. The CDR3 coding sequence is TGCAGCGTTCGGGACACAAATTCACCCCTCCACTTT. Encoded protein: CSVRDTNSPLHF.

The chain employs TRBV5-1 and TRBJ2-7; maybe TRBD1 (6 bases). CDR3 length: 14 residues. V lost 2 bases and J lost 2, with 11 bases in between. Germline CDR1 reads SGHRS; CDR2 reads YFSETQ. The CDR3 is CASSLLQGPYEQYF. CDR3 DNA: TGCGCCAGCAGCTTACTACAGGGTCCCTACGAGCAGTACTTC.

This chain uses TRBV28 with TRBJ2-3; TRBD2 is a possible D gene (7 bases). CDR1 is MDHEN and CDR2 is SYDVKM in the germline V gene. This CDR3 contains 18 residues. V lost 11 bases, J lost 2 bases, and 29 bases lay in between. DNA of the CDR3: TGTGCCTCTGGGGGGGGCGGGGGCGCGATAAGGATCACAGATACGCAGTATTTT. Protein sequence: CASGGGGGAIRITDTQYF.

This clone came up once. The rearrangement links TRBV19 to TRBJ1-5; D may be TRBD1 (6 bases). The V end lost 7 bases, the J end lost 5 bases, and 18 bases lay between the germline ends. The CDR3 has 15 amino acids. CDR1 LNHDA and CDR2 SQIVND come from the germline V gene (reference sequence). CDR3 sequence (DNA): TGTGCCAGTATCGGGACATGGGGCGGGGATCAGCCCCAGCATTTT. It specifies CASIGTWGGDQPQHF.

The V call is TRBV30, the J call TRBJ1-1, with D possibly being TRBD1 (5 bases). The CDR3 spans 15 residues. V dropped 0 bases and J dropped 2 bases, with 13 bases sitting between them. Germline CDR1 reads GTSNPN; CDR2 reads SVGIG (reference sequence). This CDR3 is CAWSVGRGVNTEAFF. In DNA form, the CDR3 reads TGTGCCTGGAGTGTAGGGAGGGGAGTCAACACTGAAGCTTTCTTT.

This chain joins TRBV5-6 and TRBJ1-4; 9 bases are a match to TRBD1. V was clipped by 4 bases and J by 3 bases; unmatched bases: 4. From germline, CDR1 is SGHDT and CDR2 YYEEEE. The CDR3 contains 15 residues. CDR3 in amino acids: CASSETGGPNEKLFF. CDR3 nucleotides: TGTGCCAGCAGCGAGACAGGGGGGCCTAATGAAAAACTGTTTTTT. Together with reference TRBV5-6 and TRBJ1-4, the CDR3 gives the full variable domain: DAGVTQSPTHLIKTRGQQVTLRCSPKSGHDTVSWYQQALGQGPQFIFQYYEEEERQRGNFPDRFSGHQFPNYSSELNVNALLLGDSALYLCASSETGGPNEKLFFGSGTQLSVL.

The chain joins TRBV2 to TRBJ1-1; D call uncertain. Trimming stripped 3 bases from V and 0 bases from J, with 8 bases between. Per germline, CDR1 SNHLY and CDR2 FYNNEI. CDR3 size: 14 residues. CDR3 nucleotides: TGTGCCAGCAGTGAGGCAGGTATGAACACTGAAGCTTTCTTT. Translated: CASSEAGMNTEAFF.

The chain carries TRBV7-2 and TRBJ2-5; TRBD2 agrees at 9 bases. The germline V gene encodes CDR1 SGHTA and CDR2 FQGNSA. The V and J ends lost 6 bases and 1 base, in that order; junction bases with no gene match: 6. The CDR3 has 15 residues. The CDR3 sequence: CASSRSGGVQETQYF. The CDR3 coding sequence is TGTGCCAGCAGTCGTAGCGGGGGCGTCCAAGAGACCCAGTACTTC.

The rearrangement uses TRBV10-1 and TRBJ2-7; 7 bases are shared with TRBD1. V dropped 4 bases and J dropped 5; count of bases not matched to a gene: 11. Per the germline V gene, CDR1 is WNHNN and CDR2 is SYGVQD (reference sequence). This CDR3 is built from 15 residues. CDR3 sequence (DNA): TGCGCCAGCAGTGGCCAAAGGGGGCCCCTAGACGAGCAGTACTTC. The encoded protein is CASSGQRGPLDEQYF.

The rearrangement links TRBV6-1 to TRBJ2-7, with 7 bases fitting TRBD1. CDR3 length equals 13 residues. V lost 3 bases, J lost 3 bases, and 2 bases stayed unmatched. Germline V gene lookup returns CDR1 MNHNS and CDR2 SASEGT. Here the CDR3 DNA reads TGTGCCAGCAGTGAGGGACAGATCTACGAGCAGTACTTC. Translated: CASSEGQIYEQYF.

The chain couples TRBV7-9 to TRBJ2-2; 7 bases line up with TRBD1. The CDR3 totals 15 residues. The V and J ends lost 5 bases and 6 bases, in that order; junction bases with no gene match: 9. Germline assignment: CDR1 SEHNR and CDR2 FQNEAQ (reference sequence). The CDR3: CASSVRQGESGELFF. As DNA, the CDR3 is TGTGCCAGCAGCGTCCGACAGGGAGAATCCGGGGAGCTGTTTTTT.

V is TRBV7-3 and J is TRBJ2-1, with TRBD1 matching over 11 bases. Trimming removed 4 bases from V and 7 bases from J; junction bases left unmatched: 6. This CDR3 is 15 amino acids long. Germline-derived CDR1 and CDR2 are SGHTA and FQGTGA. CDR3 DNA sequence: TGTGCCAGCAGCTACGGACAGGGGGCGAAGAATGAGCAGTTCTTC. Amino acid sequence: CASSYGQGAKNEQFF.

The chain is built from TRBV7-2 and TRBJ2-7; 8 bases line up with TRBD2. Germline V CDR1 and CDR2: SGHTA, FQGNSA. J lost 5 bases, V lost 1 base, and 7 bases had no gene match. This CDR3 has 15 amino acids. The chain's CDR3 is CASSLVAGPSDEQYF. CDR3 DNA sequence: TGTGCCAGCAGCTTAGTAGCGGGGCCCTCGGACGAGCAGTACTTC.

This clone occurred a few times. The chain uses TRBV28 and TRBJ1-2; TRBD1 might be the D (6 bases). The CDR3 runs to 10 residues. V was cut by 6 bases and J by 13 bases, with 12 bases left in between. Germline CDR1 is MDHEN and CDR2 is SYDVKM. The CDR3 bases are TGTGCCAGCAGCTCTGACAGGCTCACCTTC. Residues: CASSSDRLTF.

This chain connects TRBV7-9 to TRBJ2-3; D gene ambiguous. This CDR3 is 17 amino acids long. Germline loops: CDR1 SEHNR, CDR2 FQNEAQ (reference sequence). Trimming took 5 bases from V and 6 from J, leaving 24 bases between them. CDR3: CASSPRPQVLGLDTQYF. CDR3 nucleotide sequence: TGTGCCAGCAGCCCACGCCCGCAGGTCCTGGGATTGGATACGCAGTATTTT. The full variable domain, rest sourced from reference TRBV7-9 and TRBJ2-3, is DTGVSQNPRHKITKRGQNVTFRCDPISEHNRLYWYRQTLGQGPEFLTYFQNEAQLEKSRLLSDRFSAERPKGSFSTLEIQRTEQGDSAMYLCASSPRPQVLGLDTQYFGPGTRLTVL.

The chain employs TRBV5-6 and TRBJ2-5; 15 positions match TRBD2. This CDR3 region has 16 residues. V lost 5 bases to trimming and J lost 5 bases; unmatched junction nucleotides: 7. Germline V gene sequence: CDR1 SGHDT, CDR2 YYEEEE. This CDR3 reads CASSRTSGGASETQYF. The CDR3 DNA is TGTGCCAGCAGTCGGACTAGCGGGGGGGCATCTGAGACCCAGTACTTC.

This chain uses TRBV14 with TRBJ2-2; 11 positions agree with TRBD1. The germline CDR1 and CDR2 sequences are SGHDN and FVKESK. This CDR3 has 16 residues. The junction had 4 bases not matched to a gene; V was cut back by 1 base and J by 6 bases. This CDR3 is CASSQAWGQGAGELFF. CDR3 DNA sequence: TGTGCCAGCAGCCAAGCCTGGGGACAGGGGGCCGGGGAGCTGTTTTTT.

The chain is built from TRBV3-1 (or the pseudogene TRBV3-2) and TRBJ1-2; D ambiguous. The V and J ends lost 3 bases and 4 bases respectively, with 12 bases between them. The CDR3 spans 14 residues. The germline CDR1 and CDR2 sequences are LGHDT and YNNKEL (reference sequence). The CDR3: CASSHGRKPYGYTF. The CDR3 nucleotides are TGTGCCAGCAGCCACGGACGGAAGCCCTATGGCTACACCTTC.

The chain has TRBV6-5 and TRBJ1-1, with D tentatively TRBD1 (6 bases). V was pared by 6 bases and J by 1 base, with 9 bases between. This CDR3 comprises 13 residues. Germline CDR1 and CDR2: MNHEY and SVGAGI. The CDR3 DNA reads as TGTGCCAGCAGCCGCAGGGGGAACACTGAAGCTTTCTTT. It translates to CASSRRGNTEAFF.

The chain links TRBV7-8 to TRBJ2-2; D may be TRBD1 or TRBD2 (5 bases each). The germline gives CDR1 SGHVS, CDR2 FQNEAQ. This CDR3 is built from 13 residues. V lost 3 bases and J lost 8, with 10 bases in between. This CDR3 is CASSLGVGGELFF. For the CDR3, the DNA is TGTGCCAGCAGCTTGGGGGTTGGTGGGGAGCTGTTTTTT. The whole variable domain, filled in from reference TRBV7-8 and TRBJ2-2, reads GAGVSQSPRYKVAKRGQDVALRCDPISGHVSLFWYQQALGQGPEFLTYFQNEAQLDKSGLPSDRFFAERPEGSVSTLKIQRTQQEDSAVYLCASSLGVGGELFFGEGSRLTVL.

This clone was detected once. The rearrangement links TRBV2 to TRBJ2-6; D call uncertain. Trimming removed 3 bases from V and 0 bases from J, with 3 bases in between. Germline assignment: CDR1 SNHLY and CDR2 FYNNEI. The CDR3 sequence is 14 residues long. The CDR3 loop is CASSDFSGANVLTF. The CDR3 DNA follows: TGTGCCAGCAGTGACTTCTCTGGGGCCAACGTCCTGACTTTC.